Sequencing of this TCR beta chain was carried out in a study of response to subunit inactivated influenza vaccine. This clonotype was found many times. TCRdb independently ran MiXCR on the RT-PCR reads; one entry per CDR3 protein. The sample lists fewer than 600,000 distinct CDR3 sequences, around 7.7% seen once, with about an eighth in the top ten. The V gene lost 6 bases and the J gene lost 0 bases, with 12 bases spanning the gap. Per germline, CDR1 MDHEN and CDR2 SYDVKM. The CDR3 loop spans 14 amino acids. V usage is TRBV28 and J usage is TRBJ2-7; D is uncertain. This clonotype was sampled from a man between 50 and 69 years old who received an inactivated influenza vaccine. Sample: PBMCs from blood, taken roughly 24 months after vaccination. The CDR3 sequence: CASSPPILSYEQYF. As DNA, the CDR3 is TGTGCCAGCAGCCCGCCCATCCTCTCCTACGAGCAGTACTTC.